This T cell receptor (beta chain) originates from a study of naive and memory T cell subsets. A remark on this clonotype: The target antigen is unknown.

An equimolar mix of two oligonucleotides served as the beta constant-region primer for TRBC1 and TRBC2. The ligated cDNA underwent four PCR rounds using SP2 and nested alpha and beta constant-region primers. TCRdb re-derived calls from the UMI-ligation and nested PCR reads in MiXCR, one entry per CDR3 protein. The sample has approximately 20,000 distinct CDR3 sequences; approximately 8.8% are singletons. The V gene end was trimmed by 0 bases and the J gene end by 10 bases; junction bases not matched to a gene: 17. CDR3 size: 18 residues. Germline CDR1 is MGHRA and CDR2 is YSYEKL. General study findings and limits: In naive cells, over 95% of TCR sequences were seen only once. Diversity fell and Gini index rose from naive through CM, EM, EMRA.

The clonotype originates from a human donor in good health. The chain couples TRBV4-1 to TRBJ1-4; TRBD1 matches at 7 bases. The specimen sequenced was central memory CD8+ T cells from blood. The CDR3 here is CASSQERGMGGGVGKLFF. For the CDR3, the DNA is TGCGCCAGCAGCCAAGAAAGGGGGATGGGAGGGGGCGTCGGAAAACTGTTTTTT.